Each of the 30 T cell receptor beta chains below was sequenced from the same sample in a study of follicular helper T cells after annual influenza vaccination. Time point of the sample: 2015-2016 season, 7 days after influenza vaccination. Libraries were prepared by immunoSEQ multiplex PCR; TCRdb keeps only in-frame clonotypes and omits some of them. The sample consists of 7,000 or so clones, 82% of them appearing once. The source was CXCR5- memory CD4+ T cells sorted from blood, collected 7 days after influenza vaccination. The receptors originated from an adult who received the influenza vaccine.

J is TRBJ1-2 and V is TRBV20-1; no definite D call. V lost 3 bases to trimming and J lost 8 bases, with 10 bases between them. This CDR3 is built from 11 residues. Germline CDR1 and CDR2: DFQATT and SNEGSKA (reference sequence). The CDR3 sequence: CSASRGYGYTF. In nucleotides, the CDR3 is TGCAGTGCTAGTCGAGGGTACGGCTACACCTTC.

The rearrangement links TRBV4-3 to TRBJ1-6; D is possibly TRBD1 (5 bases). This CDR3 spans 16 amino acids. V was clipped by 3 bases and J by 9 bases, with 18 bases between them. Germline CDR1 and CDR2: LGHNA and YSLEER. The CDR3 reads CASSQQGRDVGSPLHF. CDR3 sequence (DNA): TGCGCCAGCAGCCAGCAGGGTAGGGATGTCGGTTCACCCCTCCACTTT.

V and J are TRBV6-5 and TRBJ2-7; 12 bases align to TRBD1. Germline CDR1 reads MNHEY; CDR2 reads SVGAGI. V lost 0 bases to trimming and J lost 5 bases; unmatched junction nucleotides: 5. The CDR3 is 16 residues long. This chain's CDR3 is CASSYSAGQGANEQYF. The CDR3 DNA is TGTGCCAGCAGTTACTCTGCGGGACAGGGGGCCAACGAGCAGTACTTC.

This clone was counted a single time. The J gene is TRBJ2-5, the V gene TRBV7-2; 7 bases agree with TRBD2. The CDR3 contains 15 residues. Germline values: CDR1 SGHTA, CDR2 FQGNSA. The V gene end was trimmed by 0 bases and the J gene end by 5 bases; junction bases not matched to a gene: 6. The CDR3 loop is CASSLARGSLETQYF. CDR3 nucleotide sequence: TGTGCCAGCAGCTTAGCGCGGGGGAGCCTTGAGACCCAGTACTTC.

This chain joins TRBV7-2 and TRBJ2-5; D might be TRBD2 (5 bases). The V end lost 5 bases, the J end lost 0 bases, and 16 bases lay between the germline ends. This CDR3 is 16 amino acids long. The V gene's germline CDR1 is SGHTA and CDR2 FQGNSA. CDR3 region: CASSHTGGPDQETQYF. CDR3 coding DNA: TGTGCCAGCAGCCACACCGGCGGGCCAGACCAAGAGACCCAGTACTTC. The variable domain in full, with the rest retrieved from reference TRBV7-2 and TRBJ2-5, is GAGVSQSPSNKVTEKGKDVELRCDPISGHTALYWYRQSLGQGLEFLIYFQGNSAPDKSGLPSDRFSAERTGGSVSTLTIQRTQQEDSAVYLCASSHTGGPDQETQYFGPGTRLLVL.

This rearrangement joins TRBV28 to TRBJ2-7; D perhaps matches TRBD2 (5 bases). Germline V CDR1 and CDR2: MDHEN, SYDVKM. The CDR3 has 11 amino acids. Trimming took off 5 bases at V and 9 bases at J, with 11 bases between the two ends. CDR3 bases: TGTGCCAGCAGTAGCCCCCGGGGGCAGTACTTC. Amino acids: CASSSPRGQYF.

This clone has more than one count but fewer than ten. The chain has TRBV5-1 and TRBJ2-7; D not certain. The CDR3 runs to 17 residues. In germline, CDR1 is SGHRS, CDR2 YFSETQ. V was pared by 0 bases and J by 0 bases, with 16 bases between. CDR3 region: CASSLAIEPNPSYEQYF. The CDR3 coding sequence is TGCGCCAGCAGCTTGGCCATCGAGCCCAATCCCTCCTACGAGCAGTACTTC.

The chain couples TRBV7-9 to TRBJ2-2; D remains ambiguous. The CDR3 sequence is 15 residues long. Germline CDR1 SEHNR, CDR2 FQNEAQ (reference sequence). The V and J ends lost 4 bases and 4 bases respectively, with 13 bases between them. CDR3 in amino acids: CASSYIVVGTGELFF. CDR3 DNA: TGTGCCAGCAGCTACATCGTCGTGGGCACCGGGGAGCTGTTTTTT.

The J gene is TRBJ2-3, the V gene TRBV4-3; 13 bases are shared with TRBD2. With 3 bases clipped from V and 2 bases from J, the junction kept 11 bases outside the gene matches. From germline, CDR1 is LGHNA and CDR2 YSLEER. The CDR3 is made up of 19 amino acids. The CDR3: CASSQTGTSGIRVTDTQYF. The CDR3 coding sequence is TGCGCCAGCAGCCAGACCGGGACTAGCGGGATTAGGGTCACAGATACGCAGTATTTT.

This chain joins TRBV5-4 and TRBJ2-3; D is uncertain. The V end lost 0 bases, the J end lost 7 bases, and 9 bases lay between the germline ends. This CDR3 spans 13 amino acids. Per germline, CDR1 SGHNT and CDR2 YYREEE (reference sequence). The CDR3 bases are TGTGCCAGCAGCTTGGGTGGTCACTATACGCAGTATTTT. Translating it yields CASSLGGHYTQYF. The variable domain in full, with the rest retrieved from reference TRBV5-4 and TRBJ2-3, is ETGVTQSPTHLIKTRGQQVTLRCSSQSGHNTVSWYQQALGQGPQFIFQYYREEENGRGNFPPRFSGLQFPNYSSELNVNALELDDSALYLCASSLGGHYTQYFGPGTRLTVL.

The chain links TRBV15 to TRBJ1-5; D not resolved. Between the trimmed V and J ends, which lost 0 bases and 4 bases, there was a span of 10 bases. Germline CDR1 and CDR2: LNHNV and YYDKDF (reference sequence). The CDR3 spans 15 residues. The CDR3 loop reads CATSRDSVSNQPQHF. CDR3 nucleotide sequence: TGTGCCACCAGCAGAGATTCCGTTTCGAATCAGCCCCAGCATTTT.

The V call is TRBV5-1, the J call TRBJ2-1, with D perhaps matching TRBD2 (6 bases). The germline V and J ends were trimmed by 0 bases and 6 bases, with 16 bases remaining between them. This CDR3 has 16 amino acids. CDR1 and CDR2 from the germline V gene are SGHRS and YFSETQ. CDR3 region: CASSLVVGGTGNEQFF. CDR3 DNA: TGCGCCAGCAGCTTGGTGGTCGGGGGTACGGGCAATGAGCAGTTCTTC.

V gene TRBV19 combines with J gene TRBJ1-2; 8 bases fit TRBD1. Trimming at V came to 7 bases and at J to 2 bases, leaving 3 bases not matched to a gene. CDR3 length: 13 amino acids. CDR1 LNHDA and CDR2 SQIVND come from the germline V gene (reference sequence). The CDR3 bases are TGTGCCAGTAACCCAGGGGGCAACTATGGCTACACCTTC. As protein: CASNPGGNYGYTF.

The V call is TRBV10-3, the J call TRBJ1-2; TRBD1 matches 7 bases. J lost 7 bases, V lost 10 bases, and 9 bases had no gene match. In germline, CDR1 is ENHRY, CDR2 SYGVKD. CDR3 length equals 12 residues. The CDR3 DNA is TGTGCCAGTACACAGGGGTCGGGTGGCTACACCTTC. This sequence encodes CASTQGSGGYTF.

The CDR3: CATSSGRYGYTF. CDR3 bases: TGTGCCACCTCCTCCGGGAGGTATGGCTACACCTTC. The chain recombines TRBV28 with TRBJ1-2; no firm D call. CDR3 length: 12 amino acids. The ends were cut back, 10 bases at V and 5 bases at J, with 14 bases in the middle. In germline, CDR1 is MDHEN, CDR2 SYDVKM.

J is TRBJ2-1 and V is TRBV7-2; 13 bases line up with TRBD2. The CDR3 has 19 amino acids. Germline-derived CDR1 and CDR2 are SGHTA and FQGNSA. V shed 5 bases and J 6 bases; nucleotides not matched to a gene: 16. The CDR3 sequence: CASSPRLAGGLMYRNEQFF. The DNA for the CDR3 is TGTGCCAGCAGCCCGAGACTAGCGGGGGGCCTGATGTACCGCAATGAGCAGTTCTTC.

The CDR3 loop is CASSDTAWSGYEQYF. In nucleotides, the CDR3 is TGTGCCAGCAGTGATACGGCCTGGTCGGGCTACGAGCAGTACTTC. The rearrangement joins TRBV6-1 to TRBJ2-7; D ambiguous. V lost 3 bases to trimming and J lost 3 bases, with 15 bases between them. CDR3 length equals 15 residues. Germline V gene sequence: CDR1 MNHNS, CDR2 SASEGT.

CDR3 sequence (DNA): TGCGCCAGCAGCAAGGGACAGGGCAACGAGCAGTACTTC. Protein product: CASSKGQGNEQYF. The chain combines TRBV5-1 with TRBJ2-7; 9 bases are shared with TRBD1. With 4 bases clipped from V and 5 bases from J, the junction kept 4 bases outside the gene matches. Per the germline V gene, CDR1 is SGHRS and CDR2 is YFSETQ. The CDR3 has 13 amino acids. Together with reference TRBV5-1 and TRBJ2-7, the CDR3 gives the full variable domain: KAGVTQTPRYLIKTRGQQVTLSCSPISGHRSVSWYQQTPGQGLQFLFEYFSETQRNKGNFPGRFSGRQFSNSRSEMNVSTLELGDSALYLCASSKGQGNEQYFGPGTRLTVT.

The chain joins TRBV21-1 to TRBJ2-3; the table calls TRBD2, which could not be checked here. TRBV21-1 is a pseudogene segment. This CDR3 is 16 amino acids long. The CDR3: CASSKGLAGGTDTQYF. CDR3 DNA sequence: TGTGCCAGCAGCAAAGGGCTAGCGGGAGGTACAGATACGCAGTATTTT.

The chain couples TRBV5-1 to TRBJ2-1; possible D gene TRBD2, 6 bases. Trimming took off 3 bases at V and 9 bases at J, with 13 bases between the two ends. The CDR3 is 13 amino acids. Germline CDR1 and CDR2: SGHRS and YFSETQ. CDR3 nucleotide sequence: TGCGCCAGCAGCTGGACCCTAGCGAGTGAGCAGTTCTTC. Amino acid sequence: CASSWTLASEQFF.

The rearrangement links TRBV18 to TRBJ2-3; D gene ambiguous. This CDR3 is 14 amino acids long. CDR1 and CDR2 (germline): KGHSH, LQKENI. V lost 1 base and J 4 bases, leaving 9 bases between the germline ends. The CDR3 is CASSPQDRPDTQYF. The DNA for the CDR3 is TGTGCCAGCTCACCACAGGACCGGCCAGATACGCAGTATTTT. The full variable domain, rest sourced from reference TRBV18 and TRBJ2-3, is NAGVMQNPRHLVRRRGQEARLRCSPMKGHSHVYWYRQLPEEGLKFMVYLQKENIIDESGMPKERFSAEFPKEGPSILRIQQVVRGDSAAYFCASSPQDRPDTQYFGPGTRLTVL.

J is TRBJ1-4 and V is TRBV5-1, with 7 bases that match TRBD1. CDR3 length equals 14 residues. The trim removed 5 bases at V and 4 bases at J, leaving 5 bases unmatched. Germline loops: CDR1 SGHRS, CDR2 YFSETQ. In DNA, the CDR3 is TGCGCCAGCAGATGGGACAGCCATAATGAAAAACTGTTTTTT. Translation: CASRWDSHNEKLFF. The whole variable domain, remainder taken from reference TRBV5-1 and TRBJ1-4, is KAGVTQTPRYLIKTRGQQVTLSCSPISGHRSVSWYQQTPGQGLQFLFEYFSETQRNKGNFPGRFSGRQFSNSRSEMNVSTLELGDSALYLCASRWDSHNEKLFFGSGTQLSVL.

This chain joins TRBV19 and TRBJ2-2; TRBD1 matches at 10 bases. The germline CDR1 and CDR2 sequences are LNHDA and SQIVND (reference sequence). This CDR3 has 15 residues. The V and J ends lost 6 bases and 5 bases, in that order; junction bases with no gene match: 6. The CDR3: CASRGTGVYTGELFF. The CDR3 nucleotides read TGTGCCAGTAGGGGGACAGGGGTCTATACCGGGGAGCTGTTTTTT.

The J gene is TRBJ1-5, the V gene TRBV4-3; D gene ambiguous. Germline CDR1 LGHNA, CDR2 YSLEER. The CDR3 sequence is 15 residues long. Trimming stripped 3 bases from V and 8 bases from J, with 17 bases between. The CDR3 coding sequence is TGCGCCAGCAGCCATACGGTGGCACCCGCAGAGCCCCAGCATTTT. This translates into CASSHTVAPAEPQHF.

The CDR3 DNA follows: TGTGCCAGCAGCTTAGCGCCAGGGAAGGAGTCCTACGAGCAGTACTTC. Protein product: CASSLAPGKESYEQYF. This chain joins TRBV7-8 and TRBJ2-7, with D perhaps matching TRBD1 (5 bases). The CDR3 covers 16 residues. Trimming removed 0 bases from V and 1 base from J, with 13 bases in between. Germline V CDR1 and CDR2: SGHVS, FQNEAQ.

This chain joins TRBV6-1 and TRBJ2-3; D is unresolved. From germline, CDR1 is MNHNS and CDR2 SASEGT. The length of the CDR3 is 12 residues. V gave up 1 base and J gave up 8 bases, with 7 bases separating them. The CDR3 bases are TGTGCCAGCAGTGAAGGCGAACGTACGCAGTATTTT. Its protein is CASSEGERTQYF.

The CDR3 DNA follows: TGCGCCAGCAGCTTTGGACAGAACTCCTACAATGAGCAGTTCTTC. It specifies CASSFGQNSYNEQFF. The chain joins TRBV5-1 to TRBJ2-1; maybe TRBD1 (6 bases). This CDR3 is 15 amino acids long. In germline, CDR1 is SGHRS, CDR2 YFSETQ. The ends were cut back, 2 bases at V and 0 bases at J, with 9 bases in the middle.

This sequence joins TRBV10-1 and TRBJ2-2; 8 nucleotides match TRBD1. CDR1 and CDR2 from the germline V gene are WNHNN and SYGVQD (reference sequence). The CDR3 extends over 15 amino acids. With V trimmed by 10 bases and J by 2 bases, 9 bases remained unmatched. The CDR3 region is CATPGTGDNTGELFF. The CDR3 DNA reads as TGCGCCACCCCCGGGACAGGTGATAACACCGGGGAGCTGTTTTTT.

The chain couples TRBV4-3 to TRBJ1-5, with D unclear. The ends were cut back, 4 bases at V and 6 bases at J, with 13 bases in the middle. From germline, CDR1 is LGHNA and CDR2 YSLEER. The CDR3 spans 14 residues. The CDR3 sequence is CASSRDGLGQPQHF. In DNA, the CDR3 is TGCGCCAGCAGCCGAGACGGGCTAGGTCAGCCCCAGCATTTT.

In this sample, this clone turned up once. Written as DNA, the CDR3 is TGTGCCAGCAGCTTACTAGCGGGGGAGACAGATACGCAGTATTTT. It specifies CASSLLAGETDTQYF. The chain has TRBV27 and TRBJ2-3, with TRBD2 matching over 11 bases. Germline CDR1 and CDR2: MNHEY and SMNVEV (reference sequence). The CDR3 totals 15 residues. Losses at the gene ends were 6 bases for V and 3 bases for J; bases not matched to a gene: 5.